This T cell receptor beta chain stems from a study of T cell clusters in autoimmune cytopenias. Study context: Per sample, median TRB depth was approximately 48,000 reads, yielding a median about 2,500 distinct clonotypes.

Germline CDR1 reads MNHEY; CDR2 reads SVGAGI. The CDR3 is 12 residues long. Approximately 40,000 genome equivalents of blood DNA were amplified for TRB. This clonotype is deemed medium-sized (0.01 to 0.1%) by its frequency. Multiplex touch-down PCR amplified TRB using TRB-A and TRB-B pools in one tube. TCRdb re-called the multiplex PCR reads, yielding one record per CDR3 amino acid sequence without DNA. Its table lists around 2,000 distinct CDR3 sequences. The V call is TRBV6-5, the J call TRBJ2-7; TCRdb's assignment of TRBD1 cannot be checked, as there is no DNA. This TCR derives from a human donor with an autoimmune cytopenia, with autoimmune hepatitis or in good health (not recorded which). Specimen: peripheral blood. The CDR3 reads CASSGQGYEQYF.